This entry lists 31 T cell receptor beta chains sequenced from one sample in a study of CD8+ T cells in alopecia areata. Specified treatment: oral pan-JAK inhibitor, 5-10 mg twice daily. cDNA reverse transcribed from extracted RNA served as the sequencing template. Some clones are missing from TCRdb's copy, which holds only in-frame ones; the method was immunoSEQ multiplex PCR. The data contain 190,000 or so clones, around 60% of them singletons. The material sequenced was CD4+ T cells sorted from blood, taken at week 4, from a patient treated with tofacitinib. The receptor source for this set is a human donor with alopecia areata.

The chain employs TRBV2 and TRBJ2-5, with D unresolved. The DNA end is a closer match to TRBJ2-7, so the J assignment may be wrong. The CDR3 runs to 13 residues. CDR1 SNHLY and CDR2 FYNNEI come from the germline V gene. The CDR3 sequence is CASSEVPVYEQYF. DNA for the CDR3: TGTGCCAGCAGTGAAGTTCCCGTCTACGAGCAGTACTTC.

J is TRBJ2-1 and V is TRBV23-1; 14 bases line up with TRBD2. TRBV23-1 is an open reading frame, and its role is uncertain. The ends lost 2 bases at V and 7 bases at J; junction bases unmatched: 10. The CDR3 runs 18 residues. The CDR3, as DNA: TGCGCCAGCAGTCAAGTCCCGGGACTAGCGGGGGTTTGGAATGAGCAGTTCTTC. Translation gives CASSQVPGLAGVWNEQFF.

This clone turned up a few times. The chain joins TRBV5-6 to TRBJ1-2, with D possibly TRBD1 on 5 matching bases. Trimming pared 0 bases from V and 4 bases from J, leaving 10 bases between. This CDR3 contains 14 residues. Per the germline V gene, CDR1 is SGHDT and CDR2 is YYEEEE. DNA for the CDR3: TGTGCCAGCAGCTTGGAGGGGACGGCCTATGGCTACACCTTC. This gives the protein CASSLEGTAYGYTF.

The CDR3 region has the DNA TGCAGCGTTGGTCCCCCGGGGGGGGACTATGGCTACACCTTC. Translation gives CSVGPPGGDYGYTF. This chain links TRBV29-1 with TRBJ1-2, with D possibly TRBD1 on 5 matching bases. Germline-derived CDR1 and CDR2 are SQVTM and ANQGSEA. The CDR3 spans 14 residues. Deletions cut 4 bases from V and 3 bases from J, with 15 bases between.

The chain has TRBV29-1 and TRBJ2-1; D gene ambiguous. From germline, CDR1 is SQVTM and CDR2 ANQGSEA. CDR3 length: 11 amino acids. V shed 4 bases and J shed 8 bases, with 9 bases lying between them. The CDR3 nucleotides are TGCAGCGTTGTCGTCAGACATGAGCAGTTCTTC. Its protein product is CSVVVRHEQFF.

This clone was observed once. In DNA, the CDR3 is TGCAGTGCTGGACAGTACTACGAGCAGTACTTC. This sequence encodes CSAGQYYEQYF. This rearrangement joins TRBV20-1 to TRBJ2-7, with a possible D match to TRBD1 (6 bases). V was clipped by 5 bases and J by 3 bases, with 8 bases between them. CDR1 is DFQATT, CDR2 SNEGSKA, per germline (reference sequence). This CDR3 is 11 amino acids long.

The chain couples TRBV6-6 to TRBJ1-2; D possibly corresponds to TRBD1 (5 bases). V was shortened by 4 bases and J by 8 bases, with 17 bases between the two germline ends. The germline gives CDR1 MNHNY, CDR2 SVGAGI (reference sequence). This CDR3 comprises 14 residues. CDR3 region: CASSSGVGFGGYTF. The CDR3 DNA reads TGTGCCAGCAGTTCGGGGGTGGGTTTCGGAGGCTACACCTTC.

The chain recombines TRBV2 with TRBJ2-1; D not certain. The CDR3 is 11 residues long. Germline lookup yields CDR1 SNHLY and CDR2 FYNNEI. V gave up 4 bases and J gave up 5 bases, with 3 bases separating them. The CDR3 sequence: CASSGHNEQFF. The CDR3 nucleotides are TGTGCCAGCAGTGGCCACAATGAGCAGTTCTTC. The full variable domain, with the rest looked up from reference TRBV2 and TRBJ2-1, is EPEVTQTPSHQVTQMGQEVILRCVPISNHLYFYWYRQILGQKVEFLVSFYNNEISEKSEIFDDQFSVERPDGSNFTLKIRSTKLEDSAMYFCASSGHNEQFFGPGTRLTVL.

This clone was counted a few times. The V gene is TRBV29-1, the J gene TRBJ1-2; 7 positions match TRBD1. Germline V gives CDR1 SQVTM, CDR2 ANQGSEA. Trimming at V came to 7 bases and at J to 8 bases, leaving 16 bases not matched to a gene. The CDR3 contains 14 residues. For the CDR3, the DNA is TGCAGCGCAGGATCTTCGGACAGGATAGGAGGCTACACCTTC. It encodes CSAGSSDRIGGYTF. Combining the CDR3 with reference TRBV29-1 and TRBJ1-2 gives the whole variable domain SAVISQKPSRDICQRGTSLTIQCQVDSQVTMMFWYRQQPGQSLTLIATANQGSEATYESGFVIDKFPISRPNLTFSTLTVSNMSPEDSSIYLCSAGSSDRIGGYTFGSGTRLTVV.

CDR3 in amino acids: CASSEATLAPLAKNIQYF. For the CDR3, the DNA is TGTGCCAGCAGTGAAGCGACGCTAGCACCACTAGCCAAAAACATTCAGTACTTC. J is TRBJ2-4 and V is TRBV2, with D possibly matching TRBD2 (5 bases). Germline V gives CDR1 SNHLY, CDR2 FYNNEI. The CDR3 runs to 18 residues. V lost 0 bases and J lost 0, with 15 bases in between. Together with reference TRBV2 and TRBJ2-4, the CDR3 gives the full variable domain: EPEVTQTPSHQVTQMGQEVILRCVPISNHLYFYWYRQILGQKVEFLVSFYNNEISEKSEIFDDQFSVERPDGSNFTLKIRSTKLEDSAMYFCASSEATLAPLAKNIQYFGAGTRLSVL.

This clone has a handful of counts. The rearrangement uses TRBV28 and TRBJ1-2, with D unresolved. Germline values: CDR1 MDHEN, CDR2 SYDVKM. Trimming shortened V by 3 bases and J by 8 bases, and 13 bases separated the two germline ends. The CDR3 sequence is 13 residues long. The CDR3 DNA reads as TGTGCCAGCAGTTTGGGATCACCGCCAGGCTACACCTTC. Protein sequence: CASSLGSPPGYTF.

A few counts support this clone. The rearrangement links TRBV27 to TRBJ2-7; D is perhaps TRBD1 (6 bases). Germline V gene lookup returns CDR1 MNHEY and CDR2 SMNVEV (reference sequence). This CDR3 has 16 amino acids. V lost 2 bases and J lost 2, with 16 bases in between. The CDR3 DNA reads TGTGCCAGCAGTTTACAATCAGGGTGGGACACCTACGAGCAGTACTTC. Protein product: CASSLQSGWDTYEQYF.

The V and J genes are TRBV30 and TRBJ1-6, with D perhaps matching TRBD1 (5 bases). V was trimmed by 5 bases and J by 12 bases, leaving 20 bases between them. This CDR3 has 14 residues. Germline V CDR1 and CDR2: GTSNPN, SVGIG (reference sequence). The CDR3 protein is CAWVQRGDVVPLHF. The CDR3 DNA is TGTGCCTGGGTCCAGAGAGGGGATGTCGTACCCCTCCACTTT.

V usage is TRBV30 and J usage is TRBJ1-2, with a possible D match to TRBD1 (6 bases). CDR3 length: 12 amino acids. Germline V gene data show CDR1 as GTSNPN and CDR2 as SVGIG (reference sequence). The V and J ends lost 4 bases and 6 bases respectively, with 12 bases between them. CDR3 DNA: TGTGCCTGGACCCGGAGGGGGGATGGCTACACCTTC. Protein product: CAWTRRGDGYTF.

This clone was picked up a small number of times. The rearrangement joins TRBV11-2 to TRBJ2-3; no firm D call. This CDR3 spans 16 amino acids. The germline gives CDR1 SGHAT, CDR2 FQNNGV. The ends were cut back, 0 bases at V and 4 bases at J, with 14 bases in the middle. CDR3 region: CASSLDSRAIPDTQYF. DNA for the CDR3: TGTGCCAGCAGCTTAGATTCCCGAGCGATCCCAGATACGCAGTATTTT.

This clone was counted between two and nine times. V and J are TRBV27 and TRBJ2-6; possibly TRBD1 for D (5 bases). The germline gives CDR1 MNHEY, CDR2 SMNVEV (reference sequence). The CDR3 loop spans 15 amino acids. V shed 6 bases and J shed 4 bases, with 13 bases lying between them. For the CDR3, the DNA is TGTGCCAGCAGACTTTCAGGGTCAGGGGCCAACGTCCTGACTTTC. Translated, it gives CASRLSGSGANVLTF.

The V gene is TRBV29-1, the J gene TRBJ2-7, with D unresolved. This CDR3 is 14 amino acids long. CDR1 is SQVTM, CDR2 ANQGSEA, per germline. The ends were cut back, 1 base at V and 3 bases at J, with 13 bases in the middle. The chain's CDR3 is CSVEVRYKGYEQYF. Written as DNA, the CDR3 is TGCAGCGTTGAAGTTCGTTACAAGGGCTACGAGCAGTACTTC.

The chain is built from TRBV6-1 and TRBJ2-5; D is perhaps TRBD2 (6 bases). Germline V gene sequence: CDR1 MNHNS, CDR2 SASEGT. The CDR3 spans 12 residues. V lost 5 bases, J lost 8 bases, and 12 bases lay in between. The CDR3: CASSQEGRTQYF. CDR3 nucleotides: TGTGCCAGCAGTCAGGAGGGCCGAACCCAGTACTTC.

The V gene is TRBV30, the J gene TRBJ1-2, with 8 bases lining up with TRBD1. The germline CDR1 and CDR2 sequences are GTSNPN and SVGIG (reference sequence). This CDR3 is 14 amino acids long. After removal of 1 base from V and 10 bases from J, the junction contained 11 bases not matched to a gene. The CDR3 DNA follows: TGTGCCTGGAGTGGTCGATACGGGACAGGTCCCTACACCTTC. This gives the protein CAWSGRYGTGPYTF.

The chain is built from TRBV7-2 and TRBJ1-2; 7 nucleotides line up with TRBD1. Germline V gives CDR1 SGHTA, CDR2 FQGNSA. The length of the CDR3 is 15 residues. V was clipped by 3 bases and J by 6 bases; unmatched bases: 10. The CDR3 loop is CASSLDRTLTDGYTF. The DNA of the CDR3 is TGTGCCAGCAGCTTGGACAGGACACTTACGGATGGCTACACCTTC. The whole variable domain, remainder taken from reference TRBV7-2 and TRBJ1-2, is GAGVSQSPSNKVTEKGKDVELRCDPISGHTALYWYRQSLGQGLEFLIYFQGNSAPDKSGLPSDRFSAERTGGSVSTLTIQRTQQEDSAVYLCASSLDRTLTDGYTFGSGTRLTVV.

This chain links TRBV29-1 with TRBJ2-6, with TRBD2 as a possible D gene (6 bases). Germline CDR1 SQVTM, CDR2 ANQGSEA. V lost 7 bases, J lost 0 bases, and 13 bases lay in between. The CDR3 loop spans 15 amino acids. CDR3 loop: CSALGDSSGANVLTF. The CDR3 region has the DNA TGCAGCGCCCTAGGGGACTCCTCTGGGGCCAACGTCCTGACTTTC.

J is TRBJ2-2 and V is TRBV4-2; 10 nucleotides match TRBD2. V was pared by 2 bases and J by 5 bases, with 2 bases of the junction left unmatched. Germline lookup yields CDR1 LGHNA and CDR2 YNFKEQ. The CDR3 has 15 amino acids. In DNA form, the CDR3 reads TGTGCCAGCAGCCAACCAGCGGGGGGGACCGGGGAGCTGTTTTTT. This gives the protein CASSQPAGGTGELFF.

The chain has TRBV2 and TRBJ1-1; D is ambiguous. The CDR3 is 12 amino acids. V was clipped by 5 bases and J by 6 bases, with 10 bases between them. Germline CDR1 is SNHLY and CDR2 is FYNNEI. The CDR3 sequence is CASSYSTAEAFF. CDR3 sequence (DNA): TGTGCCAGCAGTTATAGCACTGCTGAAGCTTTCTTT.

The chain is built from TRBV4-2 and TRBJ2-7; TRBD1 aligns across 8 bases. CDR1 is LGHNA and CDR2 is YNFKEQ in the germline V gene. Trimming cost V 4 bases and J 1 base; bases outside gene matches: 6. The CDR3 spans 15 residues. This chain's CDR3 is CASSPSGTGSYEQYF. The CDR3 bases are TGTGCCAGCAGCCCGTCCGGGACAGGATCCTACGAGCAGTACTTC.

The genes are TRBV7-2 and TRBJ2-7; the D gene is possibly TRBD1 (6 bases). Germline CDR1 is SGHTA and CDR2 is FQGNSA. The CDR3 is made up of 15 amino acids. With 1 base removed from V and 4 bases from J, the gap between germline ends came to 14 bases. The CDR3 region has the DNA TGTGCCAGCAGCTTAGAAACAGGGTTGGTGTACGAGCAGTACTTC. It specifies CASSLETGLVYEQYF.

This clone turned up a few times. The V gene is TRBV4-1, the J gene TRBJ2-2; TRBD2 is a possible D gene (6 bases). V gave up 3 bases and J gave up 4 bases, with 21 bases separating them. This CDR3 is built from 18 residues. Per germline, CDR1 MGHRA and CDR2 YSYEKL. The CDR3 region is CASSQAKGGAWVTGELFF. The CDR3 DNA reads TGCGCCAGCAGCCAGGCCAAAGGAGGGGCGTGGGTCACCGGGGAGCTGTTTTTT.

The V gene is TRBV29-1, the J gene TRBJ1-2; TRBD1 is a possible D gene (5 bases). V lost 1 base to trimming and J lost 7 bases, with 16 bases between them. This CDR3 contains 14 residues. CDR1 is SQVTM, CDR2 ANQGSEA, per germline. CDR3 residues: CSVEVRYQGSGYTF. CDR3 sequence (DNA): TGCAGCGTTGAAGTGAGGTACCAGGGTAGTGGCTACACCTTC.

For this clone: One end of the junction fails to match germline, which may point to a read error. V usage is TRBV29-1 and J usage is TRBJ1-2; D uncertain. CDR1 is SQVTM, CDR2 ANQGSEA, per germline. The CDR3 is 10 amino acids. The CDR3 DNA reads TGCAGCGTTACACCCCTACACCACGCATTC. As protein: CSVTPLHHAF. The full variable domain, completed using reference TRBV29-1 and TRBJ1-2, is SAVISQKPSRDICQRGTSLTIQCQVDSQVTMMFWYRQQPGQSLTLIATANQGSEATYESGFVIDKFPISRPNLTFSTLTVSNMSPEDSSIYLCSVTPLHHAFGSGTRLTVV.

V gene TRBV29-1 combines with J gene TRBJ1-4, with TRBD1 as a possible D gene (6 bases). Trimming took off 4 bases at V and 6 bases at J, with 12 bases between the two ends. CDR1 is SQVTM, CDR2 ANQGSEA, per germline. This CDR3 region has 13 residues. CDR3 nucleotide sequence: TGCAGCGTTGGCGGGGGCTCTGATGAAAAACTGTTTTTT. Translated, it gives CSVGGGSDEKLFF.

J is TRBJ2-7 and V is TRBV29-1; TRBD2 matches 8 bases. Germline V lookup: CDR1 SQVTM, CDR2 ANQGSEA. The CDR3 loop spans 15 amino acids. After removal of 6 bases from V and 0 bases from J, the junction contained 10 bases not matched to a gene. CDR3 bases: TGCAGCGTCGACTCTACGGGGGGGACCTCCTACGAGCAGTACTTC. Translating gives CSVDSTGGTSYEQYF.

J is TRBJ1-2 and V is TRBV29-1; D unclear. The CDR3 runs 11 residues. V gave up 6 bases and J gave up 5 bases, with 10 bases separating them. In germline, CDR1 is SQVTM, CDR2 ANQGSEA. The DNA for the CDR3 is TGCAGCGTAACATCTTCGTATGGCTACACCTTC. It translates to CSVTSSYGYTF.